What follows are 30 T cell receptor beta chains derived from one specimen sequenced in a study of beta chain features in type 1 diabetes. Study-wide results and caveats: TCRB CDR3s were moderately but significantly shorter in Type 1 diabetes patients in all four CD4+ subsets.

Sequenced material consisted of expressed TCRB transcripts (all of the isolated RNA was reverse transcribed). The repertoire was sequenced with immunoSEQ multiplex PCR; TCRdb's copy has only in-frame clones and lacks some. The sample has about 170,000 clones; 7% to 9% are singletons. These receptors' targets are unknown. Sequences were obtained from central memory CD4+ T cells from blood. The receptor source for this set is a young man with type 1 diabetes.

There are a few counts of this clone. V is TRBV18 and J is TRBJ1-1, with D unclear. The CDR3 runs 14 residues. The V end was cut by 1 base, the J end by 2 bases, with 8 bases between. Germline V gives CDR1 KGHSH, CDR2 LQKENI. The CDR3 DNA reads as TGTGCCAGCTCACCACGGGCAACTAACACTGAAGCTTTCTTT. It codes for CASSPRATNTEAFF. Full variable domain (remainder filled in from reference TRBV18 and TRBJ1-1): NAGVMQNPRHLVRRRGQEARLRCSPMKGHSHVYWYRQLPEEGLKFMVYLQKENIIDESGMPKERFSAEFPKEGPSILRIQQVVRGDSAAYFCASSPRATNTEAFFGQGTRLTVV.

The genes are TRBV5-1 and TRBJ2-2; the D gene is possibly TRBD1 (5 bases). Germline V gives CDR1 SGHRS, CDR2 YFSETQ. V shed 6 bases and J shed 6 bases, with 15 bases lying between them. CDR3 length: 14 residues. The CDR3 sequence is CASTSVTGSGELFF. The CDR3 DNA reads TGCGCCAGCACTTCCGTTACAGGATCCGGGGAGCTGTTTTTT.

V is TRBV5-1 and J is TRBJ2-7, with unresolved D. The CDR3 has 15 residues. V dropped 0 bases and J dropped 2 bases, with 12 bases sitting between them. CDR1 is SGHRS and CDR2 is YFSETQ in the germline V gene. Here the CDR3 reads CASSLEPGITYEQYF. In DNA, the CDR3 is TGCGCCAGCAGCTTGGAGCCAGGAATAACCTACGAGCAGTACTTC.

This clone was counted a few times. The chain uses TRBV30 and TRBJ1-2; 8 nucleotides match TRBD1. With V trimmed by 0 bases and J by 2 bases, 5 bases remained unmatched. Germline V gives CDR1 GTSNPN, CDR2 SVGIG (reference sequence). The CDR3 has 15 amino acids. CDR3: CAWSVPGQANYGYTF. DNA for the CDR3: TGTGCCTGGAGTGTGCCGGGACAGGCGAACTATGGCTACACCTTC.

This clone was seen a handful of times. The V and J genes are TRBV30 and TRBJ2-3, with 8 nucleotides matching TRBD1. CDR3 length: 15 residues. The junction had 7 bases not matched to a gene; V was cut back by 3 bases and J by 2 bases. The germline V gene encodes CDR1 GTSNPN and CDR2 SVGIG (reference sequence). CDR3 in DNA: TGTGCCTGGAGAGGCCCCAGGGGGCTCACAGATACGCAGTATTTT. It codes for CAWRGPRGLTDTQYF.

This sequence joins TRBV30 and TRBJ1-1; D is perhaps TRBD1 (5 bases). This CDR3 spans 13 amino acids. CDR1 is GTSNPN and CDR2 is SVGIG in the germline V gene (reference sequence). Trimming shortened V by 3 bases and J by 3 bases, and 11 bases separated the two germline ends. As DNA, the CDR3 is TGTGCCTGGAGCGTGACAGACTACACTGAAGCTTTCTTT. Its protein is CAWSVTDYTEAFF.

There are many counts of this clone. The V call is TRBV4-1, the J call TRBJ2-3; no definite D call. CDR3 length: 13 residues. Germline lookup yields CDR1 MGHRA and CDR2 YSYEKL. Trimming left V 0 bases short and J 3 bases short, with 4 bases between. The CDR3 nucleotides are TGCGCCAGCAGCCAAGAGGAGACAGATACGCAGTATTTT. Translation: CASSQEETDTQYF.

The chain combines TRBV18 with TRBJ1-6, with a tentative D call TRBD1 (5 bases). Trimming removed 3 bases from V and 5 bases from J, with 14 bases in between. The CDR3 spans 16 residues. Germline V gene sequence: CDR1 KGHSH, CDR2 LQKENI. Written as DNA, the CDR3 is TGTGCCAGCTCACCGGACGGGGGTGTCAATAATTCACCCCTCCACTTT. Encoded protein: CASSPDGGVNNSPLHF.

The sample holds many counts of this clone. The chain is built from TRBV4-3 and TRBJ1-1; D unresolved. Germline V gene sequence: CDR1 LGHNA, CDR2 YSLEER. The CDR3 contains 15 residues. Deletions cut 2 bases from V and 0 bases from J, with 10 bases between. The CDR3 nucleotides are TGCGCCAGCAGCCAACAGGAAAACATGAACACTGAAGCTTTCTTT. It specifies CASSQQENMNTEAFF.

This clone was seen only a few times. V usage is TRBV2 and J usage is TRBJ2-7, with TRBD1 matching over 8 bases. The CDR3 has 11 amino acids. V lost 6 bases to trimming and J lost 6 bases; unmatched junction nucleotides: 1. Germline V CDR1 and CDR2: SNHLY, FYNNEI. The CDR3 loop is CASRTGVEQYF. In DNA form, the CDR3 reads TGTGCCAGCAGGACAGGGGTCGAGCAGTACTTC. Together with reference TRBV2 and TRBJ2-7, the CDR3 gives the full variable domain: EPEVTQTPSHQVTQMGQEVILRCVPISNHLYFYWYRQILGQKVEFLVSFYNNEISEKSEIFDDQFSVERPDGSNFTLKIRSTKLEDSAMYFCASRTGVEQYFGPGTRLTVT.

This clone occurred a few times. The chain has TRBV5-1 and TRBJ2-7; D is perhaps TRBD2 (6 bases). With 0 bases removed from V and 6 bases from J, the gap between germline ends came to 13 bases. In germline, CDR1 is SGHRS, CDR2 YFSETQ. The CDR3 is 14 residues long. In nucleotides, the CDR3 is TGCGCCAGCAGCTTGGGTCCGGGAGAAGGCGAGCAGTACTTC. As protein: CASSLGPGEGEQYF.

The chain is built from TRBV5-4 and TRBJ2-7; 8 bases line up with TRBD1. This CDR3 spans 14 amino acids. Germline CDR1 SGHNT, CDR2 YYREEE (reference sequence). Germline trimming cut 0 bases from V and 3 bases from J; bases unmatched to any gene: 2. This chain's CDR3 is CASSLGTGNYEQYF. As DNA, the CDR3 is TGTGCCAGCAGCTTGGGGACAGGGAACTACGAGCAGTACTTC.

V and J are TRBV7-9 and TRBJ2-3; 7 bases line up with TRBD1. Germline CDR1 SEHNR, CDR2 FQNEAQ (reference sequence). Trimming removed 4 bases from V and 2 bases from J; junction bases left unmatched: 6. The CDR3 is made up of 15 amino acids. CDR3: CASSYDRADTDTQYF. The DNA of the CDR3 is TGTGCCAGCAGCTATGACAGGGCTGACACAGATACGCAGTATTTT.

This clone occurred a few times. CDR3 loop: CAWSVRGLGDQPQHF. The CDR3 DNA reads as TGTGCCTGGAGTGTGCGGGGGTTGGGGGATCAGCCCCAGCATTTT. This chain links TRBV30 with TRBJ1-5; a possible D gene is TRBD1 (5 bases). V lost 0 bases to trimming and J lost 5 bases, with 14 bases between them. The CDR3 is made up of 15 amino acids. Germline V CDR1 and CDR2: GTSNPN, SVGIG (reference sequence).

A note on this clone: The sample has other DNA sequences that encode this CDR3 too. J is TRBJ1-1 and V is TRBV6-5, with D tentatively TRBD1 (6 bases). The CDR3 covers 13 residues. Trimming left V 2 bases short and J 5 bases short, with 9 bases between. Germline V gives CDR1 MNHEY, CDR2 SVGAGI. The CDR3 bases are TGTGCCAGCAGTTACGGCAGGGGTACTGAAGCTTTCTTT. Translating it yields CASSYGRGTEAFF.

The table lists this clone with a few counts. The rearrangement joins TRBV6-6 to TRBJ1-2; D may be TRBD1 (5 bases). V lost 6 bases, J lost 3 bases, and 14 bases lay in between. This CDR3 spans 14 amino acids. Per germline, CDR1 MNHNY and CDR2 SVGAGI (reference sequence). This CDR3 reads CASRTAQRDYGYTF. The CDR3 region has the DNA TGTGCCAGCAGGACAGCTCAACGGGACTATGGCTACACCTTC.

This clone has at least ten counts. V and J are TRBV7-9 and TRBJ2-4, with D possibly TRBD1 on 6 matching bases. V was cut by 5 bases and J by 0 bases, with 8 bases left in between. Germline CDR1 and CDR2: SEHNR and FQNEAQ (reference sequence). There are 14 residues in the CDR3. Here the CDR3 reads CASSGGLAKNIQYF. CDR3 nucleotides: TGTGCCAGCAGCGGGGGCCTAGCCAAAAACATTCAGTACTTC.

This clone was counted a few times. This chain's CDR3 is CASSLDRDAEAFF. The CDR3 DNA sequence: TGTGCCAGCAGTCTTGACAGGGATGCTGAAGCTTTCTTT. V gene TRBV7-7 combines with J gene TRBJ1-1; TRBD1 aligns across 7 bases. This CDR3 has 13 residues. V shed 6 bases and J 6 bases; nucleotides not matched to a gene: 7. Germline V lookup: CDR1 SSHAT, CDR2 FNYEAQ (reference sequence).

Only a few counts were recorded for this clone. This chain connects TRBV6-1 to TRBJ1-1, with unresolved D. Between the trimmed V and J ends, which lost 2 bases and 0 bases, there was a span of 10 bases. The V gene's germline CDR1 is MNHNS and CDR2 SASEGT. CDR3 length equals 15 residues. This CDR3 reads CASSELFIVNTEAFF. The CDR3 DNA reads TGTGCCAGCAGTGAACTATTCATTGTGAACACTGAAGCTTTCTTT.

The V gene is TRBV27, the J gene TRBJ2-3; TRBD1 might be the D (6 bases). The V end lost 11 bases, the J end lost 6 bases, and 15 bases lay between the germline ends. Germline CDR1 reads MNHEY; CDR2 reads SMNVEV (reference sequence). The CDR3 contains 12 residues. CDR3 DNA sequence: TGTGCCTCCCGAAAAACAGGGGATACGCAGTATTTT. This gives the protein CASRKTGDTQYF.

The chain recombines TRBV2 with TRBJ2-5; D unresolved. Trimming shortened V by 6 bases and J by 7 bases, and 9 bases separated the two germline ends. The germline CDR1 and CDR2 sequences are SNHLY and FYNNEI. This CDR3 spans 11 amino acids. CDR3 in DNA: TGTGCCAGCAGGCCAGACATGACCCAGTACTTC. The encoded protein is CASRPDMTQYF.

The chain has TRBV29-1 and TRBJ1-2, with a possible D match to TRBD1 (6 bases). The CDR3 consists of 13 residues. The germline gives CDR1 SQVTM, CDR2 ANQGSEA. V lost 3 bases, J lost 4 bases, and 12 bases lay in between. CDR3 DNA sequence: TGCAGCGTTGATTCTACAGGGCTCTATGGCTACACCTTC. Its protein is CSVDSTGLYGYTF.

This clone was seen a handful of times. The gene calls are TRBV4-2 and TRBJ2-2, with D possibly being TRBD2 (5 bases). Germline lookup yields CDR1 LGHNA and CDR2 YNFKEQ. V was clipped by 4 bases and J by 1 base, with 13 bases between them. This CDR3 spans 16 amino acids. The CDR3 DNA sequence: TGTGCCAGCAGCCCTTCTTCGGGGATGAACACCGGGGAGCTGTTTTTT. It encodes CASSPSSGMNTGELFF.

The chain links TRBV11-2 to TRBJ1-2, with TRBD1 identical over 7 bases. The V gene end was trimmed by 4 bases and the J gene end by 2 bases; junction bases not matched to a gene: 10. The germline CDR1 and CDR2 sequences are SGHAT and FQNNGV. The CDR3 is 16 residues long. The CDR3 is CASSSPGTVRNYGYTF. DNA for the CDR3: TGTGCCAGCAGCTCCCCCGGGACAGTAAGAAACTATGGCTACACCTTC.

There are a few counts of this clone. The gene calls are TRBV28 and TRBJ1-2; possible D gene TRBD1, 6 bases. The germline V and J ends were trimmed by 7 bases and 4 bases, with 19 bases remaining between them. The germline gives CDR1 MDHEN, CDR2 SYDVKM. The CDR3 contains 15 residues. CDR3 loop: CASTVGGANSYGYTF. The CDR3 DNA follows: TGTGCCAGCACCGTCGGGGGGGCAAATAGCTATGGCTACACCTTC.

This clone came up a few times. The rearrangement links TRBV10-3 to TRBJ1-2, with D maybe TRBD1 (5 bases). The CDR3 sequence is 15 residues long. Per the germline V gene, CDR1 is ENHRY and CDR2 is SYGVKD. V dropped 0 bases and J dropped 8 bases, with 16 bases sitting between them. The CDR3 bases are TGTGCCATCAGTGAGTCGACCGCGCGGGGCGACGGCTACACCTTC. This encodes CAISESTARGDGYTF.

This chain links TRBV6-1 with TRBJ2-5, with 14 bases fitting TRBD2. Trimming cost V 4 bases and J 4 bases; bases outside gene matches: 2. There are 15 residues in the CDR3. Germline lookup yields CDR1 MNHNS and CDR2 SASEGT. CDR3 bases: TGTGCCAGCAGTGTGGGACTAGCGGGAGTAGAGACCCAGTACTTC. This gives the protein CASSVGLAGVETQYF.

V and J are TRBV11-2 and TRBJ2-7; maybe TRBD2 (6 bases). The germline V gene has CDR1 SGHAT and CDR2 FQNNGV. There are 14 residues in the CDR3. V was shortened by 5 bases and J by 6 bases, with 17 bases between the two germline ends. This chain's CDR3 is CASSLQRARAEQYF. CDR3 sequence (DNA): TGTGCCAGCAGCCTCCAGCGGGCGCGAGCCGAGCAGTACTTC.

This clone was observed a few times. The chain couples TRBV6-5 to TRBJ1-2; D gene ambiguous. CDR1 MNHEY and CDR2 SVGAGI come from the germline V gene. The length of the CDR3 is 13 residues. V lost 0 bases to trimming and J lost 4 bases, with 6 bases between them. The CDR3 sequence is CASSYSNSYGYTF. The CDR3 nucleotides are TGTGCCAGCAGTTACTCGAACAGCTATGGCTACACCTTC.

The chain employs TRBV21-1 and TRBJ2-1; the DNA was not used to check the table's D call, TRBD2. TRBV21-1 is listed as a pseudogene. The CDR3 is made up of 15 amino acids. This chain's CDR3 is CASSGASCVDNEQFF. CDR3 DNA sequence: TGTGCCAGCAGCGGAGCCTCCTGCGTCGACAATGAGCAGTTCTTC.